These 27 T cell receptor beta chains were all obtained from the same sample, sequenced in a study of regulatory T cells in long-lasting Graves disease. Time point reported: newly diagnosed GD, antithyroid drugs for less than 3 months. From PBMCs, RNA was extracted and then used to make the TCR library. Investigators prepared the TCR beta libraries by applying iRepertoire HTBI primers and Arm-PCR of CDR3 regions. TCRdb fed the multiplex PCR reads into MiXCR, producing one record per CDR3 protein. The sample contains about 420,000 distinct CDR3 sequences, about 17% of which appear only once. Another study also made use of these data, one on T cells in Graves' hyperthyroidism and ophthalmopathy.

Material: peripheral blood mononuclear cells (PBMCs), obtained at new diagnosis, from a patient treated with antithyroid drugs. The receptors derive from a woman aged 18-30 years with Graves disease.

This clonotype has a handful of counts. The rearrangement joins TRBV18 to TRBJ2-7; D might be TRBD1 (6 bases). CDR1 is KGHSH and CDR2 is LQKENI in the germline V gene. The CDR3 spans 13 residues. Trimming removed 3 bases at V and 3 bases at J, with 9 bases between. This CDR3 is CASSPTGYYEQYF. Here the CDR3 DNA reads TGTGCCAGCTCACCTACAGGGTACTACGAGCAGTACTTC.

This chain connects TRBV10-3 to TRBJ2-3; 8 bases align to TRBD2. Looked up from germline, CDR1 is ENHRY and CDR2 is SYGVKD. The CDR3 contains 14 residues. The junction had 1 base not matched to a gene; V was cut back by 4 bases and J by 1 base. The CDR3 protein is CAISVGLGTDTQYF. The CDR3 region has the DNA TGTGCCATCAGTGTGGGACTAGGCACAGATACGCAGTATTTT.

In its sample, this clonotype was seen a few times. This chain connects TRBV28 to TRBJ1-1; 7 nucleotides align to TRBD1. Germline values: CDR1 MDHEN, CDR2 SYDVKM. V was clipped by 7 bases and J by 1 base; unmatched bases: 6. There are 14 residues in the CDR3. CDR3 DNA: TGTGCCAGCAACAGGGGCGGGAGGAACACTGAAGCTTTCTTT. Residues: CASNRGGRNTEAFF.

Many counts were recorded for this clonotype. The CDR3 loop is CASSPPTTDTQYF. The CDR3 DNA follows: TGTGCCAGCAGTCCCCCCACCACAGATACGCAGTATTTT. This rearrangement joins TRBV12-3 or TRBV12-4 to TRBJ2-3; D is ambiguous. CDR3 size: 13 residues. V gave up 5 bases and J gave up 2 bases, with 8 bases separating them.

This clonotype was observed a handful of times. The V call is TRBV25-1, the J call TRBJ2-1; 9 nucleotides agree with TRBD1. Germline V gives CDR1 MGHDK, CDR2 SYGVNS. The CDR3 runs 15 residues. The ends lost 2 bases at V and 3 bases at J; junction bases unmatched: 2. CDR3 coding DNA: TGTGCCAGCAGTGAAGGACAGGGGAACTACAATGAGCAGTTCTTC. Its protein is CASSEGQGNYNEQFF. Together with reference TRBV25-1 and TRBJ2-1, the CDR3 gives the full variable domain: EADIYQTPRYLVIGTGKKITLECSQTMGHDKMYWYQQDPGMELHLIHYSYGVNSTEKGDLSSESTVSRIRTEHFPLTLESARPSHTSQYLCASSEGQGNYNEQFFGPGTRLTVL.

This clonotype has just a few counts. The rearrangement links TRBV29-1 to TRBJ2-1, with TRBD2 as a possible D gene (5 bases). Trimming stripped 4 bases from V and 8 bases from J, with 15 bases between. CDR3 length equals 13 residues. CDR1 and CDR2 from the germline V gene are SQVTM and ANQGSEA. The CDR3 reads CSVAGLALYEQFF. CDR3 in DNA: TGCAGCGTTGCTGGACTCGCCTTGTATGAGCAGTTCTTC.

This clonotype occurred many times. At one end the junction does not follow the germline gene, possibly because of a read error. The chain employs TRBV5-5 and TRBJ2-3; 9 nucleotides agree with TRBD2. The CDR3 spans 16 residues. Germline CDR1 is SGHKS and CDR2 is YYEKEE (reference sequence). This chain's CDR3 is CASRVWSGRRPRYAVF. CDR3 DNA: TGTGCCAGCAGAGTTTGGAGCGGGAGGAGGCCCAGATACGCAGTATTT.

This clonotype has a handful of counts. The chain carries TRBV20-1 and TRBJ2-7, with TRBD1 matching 8 bases. This CDR3 spans 16 amino acids. With V trimmed by 6 bases and J by 1 base, 14 bases remained unmatched. Germline V gene data show CDR1 as DFQATT and CDR2 as SNEGSKA (reference sequence). CDR3 DNA: TGCAGTGCAGAGCGCCCGGACAGGGCTTTTTCCTACGAGCAGTACTTC. Encoded protein: CSAERPDRAFSYEQYF.

This clonotype was counted only a few times. The chain carries TRBV7-9 and TRBJ1-1, with D unclear. Trimming cost V 3 bases and J 8 bases, with 16 bases left between them. Germline V gene sequence: CDR1 SEHNR, CDR2 FQNEAQ (reference sequence). This CDR3 contains 14 residues. DNA for the CDR3: TGTGCCAGCAGCTTTTCAGCGGGTGCGGGGGAAGCTTTCTTT. This codes for CASSFSAGAGEAFF.

This clonotype came up many times. J is TRBJ1-3 and V is TRBV3-1; no clear D. Germline loops: CDR1 LGHDT, CDR2 YNNKEL (reference sequence). V was trimmed by 1 base and J by 0 bases, leaving 4 bases between them. This CDR3 is 14 amino acids long. CDR3 sequence reads: CASSQASSGNTIYF. The CDR3 bases are TGTGCCAGCAGCCAAGCAAGCTCTGGAAACACCATATATTTT.

This clonotype was seen at least ten times. This chain joins TRBV13 and TRBJ2-5; 10 nucleotides align to TRBD2. The CDR3 is 15 amino acids. With 5 bases clipped from V and 2 bases from J, the junction kept 5 bases outside the gene matches. CDR1 and CDR2 (germline): PRHDT, FYEKMQ (reference sequence). The CDR3 region has the DNA TGTGCCAGCAGCCTCCGACTAGCGGGTCAAGAGACCCAGTACTTC. Residues: CASSLRLAGQETQYF.

The rearrangement links TRBV4-1 to TRBJ2-1, with 9 bases aligning to TRBD1. The V and J ends lost 0 bases and 4 bases, in that order; junction bases with no gene match: 7. The CDR3 covers 17 residues. CDR1 is MGHRA and CDR2 is YSYEKL in the germline V gene. The DNA for the CDR3 is TGCGCCAGCAGCCAAGAACCCCACGGACAGGGGTACAATGAGCAGTTCTTC. Translating gives CASSQEPHGQGYNEQFF.

Turning to this clonotype: Given a much more abundant clone one base away, this may be a read error. This sequence joins TRBV7-6 and TRBJ2-1, with D possibly called TRBD1 or TRBD2 (5 bases each). Germline CDR1 and CDR2: SGHVS and FNYEAQ. This CDR3 is built from 16 residues. V lost 5 bases, J lost 10 bases, and 24 bases lay in between. The CDR3 sequence: CASSAQTASGSYEQFF. The DNA for the CDR3 is TGTGCCAGCAGCGCCCAGACAGCATCGGGGTCCTACGAGCAGTTCTTC. The full variable domain, its missing parts supplied by reference TRBV7-6 and TRBJ2-1, is GAGVSQSPRYKVTKRGQDVALRCDPISGHVSLYWYRQALGQGPEFLTYFNYEAQQDKSGLPNDRFSAERPEGSISTLTIQRTEQRDSAMYRCASSAQTASGSYEQFFGPGTRLTVL.

This clonotype was detected many times. This chain links TRBV28 with TRBJ1-5; 8 positions agree with TRBD1. The CDR3 extends over 16 amino acids. The germline V gene encodes CDR1 MDHEN and CDR2 SYDVKM. With V trimmed by 7 bases and J by 3 bases, 11 bases remained unmatched. CDR3 nucleotides: TGTGCCAGCAACCTACGACAGGGGCAGCTCAATCAGCCCCAGCATTTT. Translation: CASNLRQGQLNQPQHF.

The V gene is TRBV7-2, the J gene TRBJ2-5, with 13 positions matching TRBD2. After removal of 6 bases from V and 2 bases from J, the junction contained 0 bases not matched to a gene. Per germline, CDR1 SGHTA and CDR2 FQGNSA. The CDR3 spans 14 residues. The DNA for the CDR3 is TGTGCCAGCAGGACTAGCGGGGGGCAAGAGACCCAGTACTTC. Amino acid sequence: CASRTSGGQETQYF.

This clonotype was recorded many times. The chain uses TRBV18 and TRBJ2-7; 7 bases align to TRBD1. This CDR3 comprises 13 residues. Germline-derived CDR1 and CDR2 are KGHSH and LQKENI. V was clipped by 0 bases and J by 7 bases; unmatched bases: 3. The CDR3 spells CASSPPGGGEQYF. CDR3 DNA: TGTGCCAGCTCACCACCAGGGGGCGGGGAGCAGTACTTC.

This clonotype was seen many times. The junction and the germline gene differ at one end; a read error may be behind it. The rearrangement joins TRBV19 to TRBJ1-2, with no clear D. Per germline, CDR1 LNHDA and CDR2 SQIVND (reference sequence). This CDR3 contains 14 residues. In DNA, the CDR3 is TGTGCCAGTAGTAAGGAGACTTCCACTTCCTTAGGAGCCTTC. It codes for CASSKETSTSLGAF.

Many counts were recorded for this clonotype. The J gene is TRBJ2-7, the V gene TRBV15; weak D call: TRBD1 (6 bases). Deletions cut 8 bases from V and 3 bases from J, with 17 bases between. Germline assignment: CDR1 LNHNV and CDR2 YYDKDF (reference sequence). This CDR3 comprises 14 residues. In DNA, the CDR3 is TGTGCCACCTTGAATGCAGGGGACGGCTACGAGCAGTACTTC. Encoded protein: CATLNAGDGYEQYF.

In this sample, this clonotype turned up many times. The chain employs TRBV7-2 and TRBJ2-3, with 7 positions matching TRBD1. The germline CDR1 and CDR2 sequences are SGHTA and FQGNSA. This CDR3 contains 16 residues. V trimming: 4 bases; J trimming: 2 bases; junction bases outside the gene matches: 9. The CDR3 DNA is TGTGCCAGCAGCTCCACAGGGGCCTTTTCCACAGATACGCAGTATTTT. Translated, it gives CASSSTGAFSTDTQYF. The whole variable domain, filled in from reference TRBV7-2 and TRBJ2-3, reads GAGVSQSPSNKVTEKGKDVELRCDPISGHTALYWYRQSLGQGLEFLIYFQGNSAPDKSGLPSDRFSAERTGGSVSTLTIQRTQQEDSAVYLCASSSTGAFSTDTQYFGPGTRLTVL.

This clonotype was counted ten times or more. The chain carries TRBV7-9 and TRBJ2-5; 10 nucleotides align to TRBD1. Germline loops: CDR1 SEHNR, CDR2 FQNEAQ (reference sequence). The V and J ends lost 3 bases and 5 bases, in that order; junction bases with no gene match: 3. This CDR3 has 14 amino acids. In nucleotides, the CDR3 is TGTGCCAGCAGCTTGGGACAGGGGTTTGAGACCCAGTACTTC. Amino acid sequence: CASSLGQGFETQYF. Drawing the rest from reference TRBV7-9 and TRBJ2-5, the complete variable domain is DTGVSQNPRHKITKRGQNVTFRCDPISEHNRLYWYRQTLGQGPEFLTYFQNEAQLEKSRLLSDRFSAERPKGSFSTLEIQRTEQGDSAMYLCASSLGQGFETQYFGPGTRLLVL.

This clonotype was observed a handful of times. The genes are TRBV5-1 and TRBJ2-1; D is perhaps TRBD2 (6 bases). The DNA end is more similar to TRBJ2-5, so the J call may be wrong. The germline V gene has CDR1 SGHRS and CDR2 YFSETQ. This CDR3 region has 16 residues. The CDR3 DNA is TGCGCCAGCAGCTTGGTAGGCGGGGACCTTGGGGAGACCCAGTACTTC. Translation gives CASSLVGGDLGETQYF.

The rearrangement links TRBV4-1 to TRBJ2-7; TRBD1 aligns across 9 bases. The CDR3 has 15 residues. V lost 5 bases and J lost 4; bases outside the gene matches: 9. The germline V gene encodes CDR1 MGHRA and CDR2 YSYEKL. The CDR3 sequence is CASSFLQGAPYEQYF. In nucleotides, the CDR3 is TGCGCCAGCAGCTTTCTACAGGGGGCGCCGTACGAGCAGTACTTC.

The sample holds many counts of this clonotype. The chain uses TRBV6-5 and TRBJ1-1, with a possible D match to TRBD1 (5 bases). V lost 0 bases and J 3 bases, leaving 17 bases between the germline ends. The CDR3 runs to 17 residues. The germline V gene has CDR1 MNHEY and CDR2 SVGAGI. This CDR3 is CASSYSSPGRPHTEAFF. CDR3 nucleotides: TGTGCCAGCAGTTACTCCAGTCCGGGACGGCCTCACACTGAAGCTTTCTTT.

This clonotype was picked up a small number of times. V is TRBV20-1 and J is TRBJ1-6; D gene unclear. This CDR3 contains 13 residues. Germline loops: CDR1 DFQATT, CDR2 SNEGSKA (reference sequence). V was clipped by 6 bases and J by 7 bases, with 13 bases between them. Written as DNA, the CDR3 is TGCAGTGCGAGCGATACTAGGAATTCACCCCTCCACTTT. Amino acid sequence: CSASDTRNSPLHF.

This clonotype has more than one count but fewer than ten. The chain couples TRBV11-2 to TRBJ2-1, with TRBD1 as a possible D gene (6 bases). Between the trimmed V and J ends, which lost 1 base and 5 bases, there was a span of 9 bases. Germline values: CDR1 SGHAT, CDR2 FQNNGV. The CDR3 is 14 amino acids. The DNA for the CDR3 is TGTGCCAGCAGCTTAGCTGCAGGGGACAATGAGCAGTTCTTC. The encoded protein is CASSLAAGDNEQFF.

V usage is TRBV5-1 and J usage is TRBJ2-2; unclear D gene. The CDR3 covers 15 residues. Germline V CDR1 and CDR2: SGHRS, YFSETQ. Trimming stripped 1 base from V and 6 bases from J, with 13 bases between. CDR3 sequence: CASSLFGPEAGELFF. The CDR3 bases are TGCGCCAGCAGCTTGTTCGGGCCTGAGGCCGGGGAGCTGTTTTTT.

The V and J genes are TRBV30 and TRBJ1-1; D is possibly TRBD1 (6 bases). Germline assignment: CDR1 GTSNPN and CDR2 SVGIG (reference sequence). The V and J ends lost 1 base and 4 bases respectively, with 13 bases between them. The CDR3 contains 14 residues. Written as DNA, the CDR3 is TGTGCCTGGAGTGCATATACAGGGACCACTGAAGCTTTCTTT. Its protein product is CAWSAYTGTTEAFF.